This T cell receptor (beta chain) comes out of a study of blood T cell repertoires in COVID-19. Germline V gene lookup returns CDR1 MNHEY and CDR2 SVGEGT. The CDR3 is 14 amino acids in total, end residues counted. Details on this clone: It is unclear where the CDR3 begins or ends on the DNA, so no DNA is shown, and the CDR3 is as TCRdb lists it.

The method was immunoSEQ multiplex PCR; TCRdb's version includes in-frame clones alone and lacks a portion of them. Of a few hundred thousand clones in the sample, roughly 80% were seen once. The J gene is TRBJ1-2, the V gene TRBV6-2 or TRBV6-3; TRBD1 is the table's D call, not checked against the DNA. The source is a woman of 80 years or more with acute or convalescent COVID-19. Material for sequencing was peripheral blood. This CDR3 reads CASSLDKANYGYTF.